The 13 T cell receptor beta chains given below trace back to one sample, sequenced in a study of T cells in Graves' hyperthyroidism and ophthalmopathy. Regions amplified from RNA transcripts were the TCR beta CDR3 regions. HTBI primers were used for first-round RT-PCR of the TCR CDR3. One entry per CDR3 protein, called by TCRdb with MiXCR from the multiplex PCR reads. Of more than 500,000 distinct CDR3 sequences in the sample, roughly 15% were seen once. The sequenced material came from blood. The receptors were gathered from a woman aged 25 to 39 with Graves' ophthalmopathy.

This clonotype was recorded many times. J is TRBJ2-5 and V is TRBV28, with D perhaps being TRBD1 or TRBD2 (6 bases each). CDR1 and CDR2 from the germline V gene are MDHEN and SYDVKM. This CDR3 contains 14 residues. V was pared by 3 bases and J by 5 bases, with 13 bases between. CDR3 nucleotides: TGTGCCAGCAGTTTTGGAGGGGGACGGGAGACCCAGTACTTC. This gives the protein CASSFGGGRETQYF.

This clonotype was recorded at least ten times. CDR3: CASSLTYLPYEQYF. CDR3 in DNA: TGTGCCAGCAGTTTAACTTACCTTCCCTACGAGCAGTACTTC. V is TRBV28 and J is TRBJ2-7; D is unclear. V lost 2 bases and J lost 2, with 10 bases in between. CDR3 length: 14 residues. Germline CDR1 reads MDHEN; CDR2 reads SYDVKM.

The sample holds many counts of this clonotype. The chain recombines TRBV7-3 with TRBJ1-6; D remains ambiguous. Germline assignment: CDR1 SGHTA and CDR2 FQGTGA. The CDR3 totals 14 residues. Trimming shortened V by 0 bases and J by 9 bases, and 9 bases separated the two germline ends. The CDR3 nucleotides are TGTGCCAGCAGCTTAACGGGTCCTGTTTCACCCCTCCACTTT. Translation gives CASSLTGPVSPLHF.

This clonotype was seen at least ten times. The chain is built from TRBV5-1 and TRBJ1-1, with a tentative D call TRBD1 (5 bases). This CDR3 region has 14 residues. Germline values: CDR1 SGHRS, CDR2 YFSETQ. V lost 1 base, J lost 1 base, and 8 bases lay in between. As DNA, the CDR3 is TGCGCCAGCAGCTTGACAGGATCGAACACTGAAGCTTTCTTT. This sequence encodes CASSLTGSNTEAFF.

To note about this clonotype: The junction departs from the called germline gene at one end, perhaps through a read error. The V and J genes are TRBV4-1 and TRBJ1-3; D is perhaps TRBD1 (5 bases). The CDR3 totals 15 residues. Germline lookup yields CDR1 MGHRA and CDR2 YSYEKL. CDR3 in amino acids: CTSSQEGTELDTIYF. The CDR3 DNA reads as TGCACCAGCAGCCAAGAAGGGACCGAGTTAGACACCATATATTTT.

In its sample, this clonotype was seen many times. The chain uses TRBV11-2 and TRBJ1-4, with TRBD1 matching 7 bases. Germline-derived CDR1 and CDR2 are SGHAT and FQNNGV. The V segment lost 2 bases and the J segment 8 bases; nucleotides outside the gene matches: 8. The CDR3 consists of 15 residues. CDR3 coding DNA: TGTGCCAGCAGCTTATTGGGACAGACTGGGGAAAAACTGTTTTTT. Its translation: CASSLLGQTGEKLFF.

This clonotype was observed many times. This sequence joins TRBV11-2 and TRBJ1-1; 7 bases fit TRBD1. Germline V gene data show CDR1 as SGHAT and CDR2 as FQNNGV. V shed 1 base and J 1 base; nucleotides not matched to a gene: 9. The CDR3 extends over 17 amino acids. In DNA, the CDR3 is TGTGCCAGCAGCTTAGGTTCCTACAGGGGCCCGAACACTGAAGCTTTCTTT. It is translated as CASSLGSYRGPNTEAFF.

This clonotype was found many times. The chain recombines TRBV24-1 with TRBJ2-3; 8 positions match TRBD1. The CDR3 consists of 15 residues. V lost 7 bases and J lost 6; bases outside the gene matches: 11. Germline assignment: CDR1 KGHDR and CDR2 SFDVKD. CDR3 nucleotide sequence: TGTGCCACCAGCGCCGGGACAGGTCGTTCGGATACGCAGTATTTT. Translating it yields CATSAGTGRSDTQYF.

Only a few counts were recorded for this clonotype. The V and J genes are TRBV5-8 and TRBJ2-2; 11 nucleotides line up with TRBD1. J lost 6 bases, V lost 3 bases, and 7 bases had no gene match. This CDR3 has 16 residues. The germline V gene encodes CDR1 SGHTS and CDR2 YDEGEE. CDR3 nucleotide sequence: TGTGCCAGCAGCTCCAACCGGGACAGGGGGGCCGGGGAGCTGTTTTTT. Protein sequence: CASSSNRDRGAGELFF.

This clonotype came up many times. The CDR3 DNA follows: TGTGCCAGCAGAGGGAGCGGGAGGGATAATTTGGATACGCAGTATTTT. This codes for CASRGSGRDNLDTQYF. The gene calls are TRBV12-3 or TRBV12-4 and TRBJ2-3; the match to TRBD2 covers 10 bases. With 6 bases clipped from V and 6 bases from J, the junction kept 12 bases outside the gene matches. This CDR3 region has 16 residues.

This clonotype showed up many times. J is TRBJ1-1 and V is TRBV20-1; D perhaps matches TRBD1 (6 bases). Germline CDR1 reads DFQATT; CDR2 reads SNEGSKA (reference sequence). The CDR3 has 12 amino acids. V gave up 5 bases and J gave up 1 base, with 8 bases separating them. CDR3 in amino acids: CSARTENTEAFF. The CDR3, as DNA: TGCAGTGCTCGGACAGAGAACACTGAAGCTTTCTTT.

Points on this clonotype: Lacking the conserved final phenylalanine or tryptophan, this CDR3 likely reflects a read error. The V gene is TRBV5-1, the J gene TRBJ2-7; a weak D match, TRBD2 (5 bases). The CDR3 contains 11 residues. In germline, CDR1 is SGHRS, CDR2 YFSETQ. Between the trimmed V and J ends, which lost 8 bases and 3 bases, there was a span of 9 bases. The CDR3 region has the DNA TGCGCCAGTAGCGACCTCTACGAGCAGTACTCC. Protein: CASSDLYEQYS.

A note on this clonotype: This may be a read error, as it is one base from a much larger clone. The rearrangement links TRBV7-8 to TRBJ1-6, with D possibly TRBD1 on 5 matching bases. Germline V gene sequence: CDR1 SGHVS, CDR2 FQNEAQ. Trimming took off 2 bases at V and 7 bases at J, with 15 bases between the two ends. The CDR3 has 16 amino acids. Here the CDR3 DNA reads TGTGCCAGCAGCTTAACGCCAAGAGGGGCAAATTCACCCCTCCACTTT. Its protein product is CASSLTPRGANSPLHF.